This T cell receptor beta chain was obtained from a study of neurological immune-mediated disorders. This clonotype came up a few times. CDR1 is SGHRS and CDR2 is YFSETQ in the germline V gene. This CDR3 is built from 18 residues. The V gene end was trimmed by 0 bases and the J gene end by 0 bases; junction bases not matched to a gene: 9. Each CDR3 protein gets one entry after TCRdb re-called the 5' RACE reads with MiXCR. The data hold around 28,000 distinct CDR3 sequences, with roughly 2.5% observed a single time. The specimen sequenced was PBMCs. The sequence was obtained from a woman between 50 and 59 years old with multiple sclerosis. This chain connects TRBV5-1 to TRBJ2-1; TRBD2 aligns across 7 bases. The CDR3 region is CASSLATKPGGSYNEQFF. The CDR3 bases are TGCGCCAGCAGCTTGGCGACAAAACCGGGGGGCTCCTACAATGAGCAGTTCTTC. Based on the CDR3 plus reference TRBV5-1 and TRBJ2-1, the full variable domain is KAGVTQTPRYLIKTRGQQVTLSCSPISGHRSVSWYQQTPGQGLQFLFEYFSETQRNKGNFPGRFSGRQFSNSRSEMNVSTLELGDSALYLCASSLATKPGGSYNEQFFGPGTRLTVL.